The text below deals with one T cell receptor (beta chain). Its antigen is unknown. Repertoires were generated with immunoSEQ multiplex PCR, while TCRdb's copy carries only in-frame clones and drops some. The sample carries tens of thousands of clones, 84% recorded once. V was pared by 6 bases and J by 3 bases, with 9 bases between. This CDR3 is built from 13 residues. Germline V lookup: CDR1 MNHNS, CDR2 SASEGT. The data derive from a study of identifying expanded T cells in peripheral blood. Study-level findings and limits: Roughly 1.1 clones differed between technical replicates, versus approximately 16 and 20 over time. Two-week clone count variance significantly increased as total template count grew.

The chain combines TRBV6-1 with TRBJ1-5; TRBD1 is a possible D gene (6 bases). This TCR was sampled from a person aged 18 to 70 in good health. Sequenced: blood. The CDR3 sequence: CASRRQVNQPQHF. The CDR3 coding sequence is TGTGCCAGCAGACGACAGGTCAATCAGCCCCAGCATTTT.